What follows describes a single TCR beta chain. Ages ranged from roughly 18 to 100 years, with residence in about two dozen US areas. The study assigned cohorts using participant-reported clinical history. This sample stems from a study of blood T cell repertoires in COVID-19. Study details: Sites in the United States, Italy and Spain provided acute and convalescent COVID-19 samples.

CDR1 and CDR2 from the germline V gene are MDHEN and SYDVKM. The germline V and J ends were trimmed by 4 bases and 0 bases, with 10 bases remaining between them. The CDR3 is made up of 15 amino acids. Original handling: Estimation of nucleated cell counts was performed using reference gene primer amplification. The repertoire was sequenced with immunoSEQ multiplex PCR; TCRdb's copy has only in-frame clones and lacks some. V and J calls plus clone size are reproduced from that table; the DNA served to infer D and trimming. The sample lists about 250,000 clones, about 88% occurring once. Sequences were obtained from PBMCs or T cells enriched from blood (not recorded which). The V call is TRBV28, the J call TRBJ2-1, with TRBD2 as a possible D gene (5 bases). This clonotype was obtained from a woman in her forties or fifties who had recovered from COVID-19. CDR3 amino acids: CASSSRVPSYNEQFF. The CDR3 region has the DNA TGTGCCAGCAGTTCGCGGGTGCCCTCCTACAATGAGCAGTTCTTC.